These 23 T cell receptor beta chains share one sample of origin, sequenced in a study of shared clonotypes between healthy human individuals. Selected positively for CCR7 and CD45RO-negative, naive CD8 cells excluded terminally differentiated effector memory CD45RA+ cells. The repertoire was sequenced with immunoSEQ multiplex PCR; TCRdb's copy has only in-frame clones and lacks some. The repertoire holds millions of clones, with about 93% as singletons. Sequencing used naive CD8+ T cells from PBMCs. The receptor source for this set is a young man in good health. Some clones in this sample may be carry-over from other donors' samples.

V is TRBV27 and J is TRBJ2-3, with 7 nucleotides matching TRBD1. Losses at the gene ends were 0 bases for V and 4 bases for J; bases not matched to a gene: 4. The CDR3 contains 15 residues. Germline V gives CDR1 MNHEY, CDR2 SMNVEV (reference sequence). CDR3 sequence reads: CASSLSATGPDTQYF. The CDR3 bases are TGTGCCAGCAGTTTATCGGCGACAGGGCCAGATACGCAGTATTTT.

Comment on this clone: This sample includes further DNA sequences coding for the same CDR3. This sequence joins TRBV27 and TRBJ2-7, with 12 bases fitting TRBD2. Germline V lookup: CDR1 MNHEY, CDR2 SMNVEV (reference sequence). CDR3 length: 14 amino acids. V shed 4 bases, J shed 2 bases, and the junction held 0 bases outside the gene matches. CDR3 protein: CASSSSGRAYEQYF. Here the CDR3 DNA reads TGTGCCAGCAGTTCTAGCGGGAGGGCCTACGAGCAGTACTTC.

The V call is TRBV25-1, the J call TRBJ2-5, with 7 bases matching TRBD1. Germline assignment: CDR1 MGHDK and CDR2 SYGVNS. CDR3 length: 12 amino acids. V lost 6 bases and J lost 5; bases outside the gene matches: 3. CDR3 bases: TGTGCCAGCAGACAGGGGTCCGAGACCCAGTACTTC. Protein product: CASRQGSETQYF.

The CDR3: CASSFAGIGYGYTF. The CDR3 region has the DNA TGTGCCAGCAGTTTTGCCGGGATAGGCTATGGCTACACCTTC. This chain connects TRBV27 to TRBJ1-2; D unclear. Germline V gene data show CDR1 as MNHEY and CDR2 as SMNVEV (reference sequence). Between the trimmed V and J ends, which lost 3 bases and 4 bases, there was a span of 12 bases. The CDR3 is 14 residues long.

The chain couples TRBV27 to TRBJ2-1, with a weak D call TRBD2 (6 bases). Germline V gene data show CDR1 as MNHEY and CDR2 as SMNVEV (reference sequence). The CDR3 totals 14 residues. Between the trimmed V and J ends, which lost 6 bases and 9 bases, there was a span of 18 bases. CDR3 region: CASRISPGGIEQFF. CDR3 nucleotide sequence: TGTGCCAGCAGGATATCCCCCGGAGGGATTGAGCAGTTCTTC.

This clone was seen only once. Distinct nucleotide sequences in the sample also encode this CDR3. The J gene is TRBJ2-7, the V gene TRBV9; TRBD2 matches 7 bases. The length of the CDR3 is 13 residues. CDR1 SGDLS and CDR2 YYNGEE come from the germline V gene. The junction had 3 bases not matched to a gene; V was cut back by 3 bases and J by 3 bases. Here the CDR3 reads CASSGLADYEQYF. DNA of the CDR3: TGTGCCAGCAGCGGCCTAGCGGACTACGAGCAGTACTTC.

V and J are TRBV4-2 and TRBJ2-7; maybe TRBD2 (6 bases). V dropped 2 bases and J dropped 5 bases, with 10 bases sitting between them. The CDR3 is 13 residues long. Germline V gene sequence: CDR1 LGHNA, CDR2 YNFKEQ. Here the CDR3 reads CASSQLGSDEQYF. In DNA form, the CDR3 reads TGTGCCAGCAGCCAACTCGGGAGCGACGAGCAGTACTTC.

The chain recombines TRBV11-3 with TRBJ2-1; no firm D call. V shed 5 bases and J shed 8 bases, with 16 bases lying between them. The CDR3 is made up of 14 amino acids. CDR1 is SGHNT and CDR2 is YENEEA in the germline V gene. The CDR3 DNA reads as TGTGCCAGCAGCCCCCTCCCCGCGGCCCATGAGCAGTTCTTC. It is translated as CASSPLPAAHEQFF. The full variable domain, with the rest looked up from reference TRBV11-3 and TRBJ2-1, is EAGVVQSPRYKIIEKKQPVAFWCNPISGHNTLYWYLQNLGQGPELLIRYENEEAVDDSQLPKDRFSAERLKGVDSTLKIQPAELGDSAVYLCASSPLPAAHEQFFGPGTRLTVL.

The chain joins TRBV19 to TRBJ2-7; D uncertain. The CDR3 is 15 residues long. From germline, CDR1 is LNHDA and CDR2 SQIVND (reference sequence). V was cut by 2 bases and J by 1 base, with 12 bases left in between. The chain's CDR3 is CASSISGGASYEQYF. Written as DNA, the CDR3 is TGTGCCAGTAGTATATCGGGCGGCGCATCCTACGAGCAGTACTTC.

The chain combines TRBV10-2 with TRBJ2-1, with 7 nucleotides matching TRBD2. Germline lookup yields CDR1 WSHSY and CDR2 SAAADI. The CDR3 totals 14 residues. The V and J ends lost 4 bases and 4 bases, in that order; junction bases with no gene match: 4. The CDR3 nucleotides are TGCGCCAGCAGTGGGCGGGAGAGATACAATGAGCAGTTCTTC. This translates into CASSGRERYNEQFF.

With regard to this clone: The sample carries other DNA sequences with the same CDR3. This rearrangement joins TRBV7-6 to TRBJ2-7; 7 positions agree with TRBD1. CDR3 length equals 14 residues. The germline CDR1 and CDR2 sequences are SGHVS and FNYEAQ. The trim removed 5 bases at V and 3 bases at J, leaving 7 bases unmatched. The CDR3 nucleotides read TGTGCCAGCAGCGCTCGGGACAGCAACTACGAGCAGTACTTC. Translation: CASSARDSNYEQYF.

The gene calls are TRBV6-5 and TRBJ1-2; 11 bases are a match to TRBD1. Germline CDR1 MNHEY, CDR2 SVGAGI. The trim removed 6 bases at V and 8 bases at J, leaving 8 bases unmatched. CDR3 length: 14 amino acids. The DNA of the CDR3 is TGTGCCAGCAGCCTCGGACAGGGGGCGAGGGGCTACACCTTC. It specifies CASSLGQGARGYTF.

The chain has TRBV7-9 and TRBJ2-5; 8 bases match TRBD2. CDR3 length equals 13 residues. V lost 5 bases and J lost 5; bases outside the gene matches: 4. Germline V gives CDR1 SEHNR, CDR2 FQNEAQ (reference sequence). CDR3 in DNA: TGTGCCAGCAGCCACGGGGGGGAGGAGACCCAGTACTTC. It specifies CASSHGGEETQYF.

The rearrangement joins TRBV6-5 to TRBJ2-7; 7 nucleotides line up with TRBD1. Germline CDR1 reads MNHEY; CDR2 reads SVGAGI. Losses at the gene ends were 7 bases for V and 1 base for J; bases not matched to a gene: 7. The CDR3 has 14 amino acids. In DNA, the CDR3 is TGTGCCAGCACCGACAGGGCTAAATCCTACGAGCAGTACTTC. It translates to CASTDRAKSYEQYF.

This clone appeared a single time. The chain carries TRBV2 and TRBJ1-2; 9 nucleotides align to TRBD1. The V gene's germline CDR1 is SNHLY and CDR2 FYNNEI. The CDR3 loop spans 14 amino acids. V dropped 4 bases and J dropped 4; count of bases not matched to a gene: 4. DNA of the CDR3: TGTGCCAGCAGTGGCCGGGACAGGGTCTATGGCTACACCTTC. This encodes CASSGRDRVYGYTF.

This chain connects TRBV18 to TRBJ1-1, with TRBD1 as a possible D gene (5 bases). Germline assignment: CDR1 KGHSH and CDR2 LQKENI. Between the trimmed V and J ends, which lost 3 bases and 4 bases, there was a span of 12 bases. The CDR3 is made up of 14 amino acids. CDR3 bases: TGTGCCAGCTCACCCTCGTCGGGGGGCACTGAAGCTTTCTTT. Amino acids: CASSPSSGGTEAFF.

This sequence joins TRBV30 and TRBJ2-7; unclear D gene. The CDR3 sequence is 12 residues long. Germline CDR1 GTSNPN, CDR2 SVGIG (reference sequence). Between the trimmed V and J ends, which lost 2 bases and 3 bases, there was a span of 8 bases. The CDR3 sequence: CAWSHGLYEQYF. CDR3 bases: TGTGCCTGGAGTCACGGTCTCTACGAGCAGTACTTC.

The rearrangement uses TRBV19 and TRBJ2-1; D gene ambiguous. Trimming shortened V by 1 base and J by 7 bases, and 8 bases separated the two germline ends. The germline gives CDR1 LNHDA, CDR2 SQIVND (reference sequence). The CDR3 totals 13 residues. The CDR3, as DNA: TGTGCCAGTAGTATAGTTTCCCTAAATGAGCAGTTCTTC. It yields the protein CASSIVSLNEQFF.

The chain has TRBV21-1 and TRBJ1-2. TRBV21-1 represents a pseudogene. The CDR3 loop spans 17 amino acids. DNA of the CDR3: TGTGCCAGCAGCAAAAGTCCCGCAGGGACCGATTCATATGGCTACACCTTC. This sequence encodes CASSKSPAGTDSYGYTF.

The chain recombines TRBV14 with TRBJ2-6, with unresolved D. Trimming took off 3 bases at V and 2 bases at J, with 8 bases between the two ends. The CDR3 is 15 amino acids. Germline V gene lookup returns CDR1 SGHDN and CDR2 FVKESK. The CDR3: CASSHRLAGANVLTF. The CDR3 DNA follows: TGTGCCAGCAGCCACCGTTTGGCTGGGGCCAACGTCCTGACTTTC.

This chain joins TRBV7-9 and TRBJ2-1; D remains unclear. This CDR3 spans 11 amino acids. V was cut by 4 bases and J by 15 bases, with 13 bases left in between. Germline V lookup: CDR1 SEHNR, CDR2 FQNEAQ (reference sequence). The CDR3 here is CASSYSESGFF. DNA of the CDR3: TGTGCCAGCAGCTACTCGGAAAGTGGGTTCTTC.

The V gene is TRBV5-4, the J gene TRBJ2-2; 9 positions agree with TRBD1. The CDR3 has 15 residues. J lost 9 bases, V lost 2 bases, and 8 bases had no gene match. Germline assignment: CDR1 SGHNT and CDR2 YYREEE (reference sequence). CDR3: CASSFRGTGKRELFF. Written as DNA, the CDR3 is TGTGCCAGCAGCTTCCGTGGGACAGGGAAACGGGAGCTGTTTTTT.

J is TRBJ2-1 and V is TRBV15, with D possibly being TRBD1 (6 bases). Trimming removed 4 bases from V and 12 bases from J, with 16 bases in between. The CDR3 length is 13 residues. The germline V gene has CDR1 LNHNV and CDR2 YYDKDF (reference sequence). CDR3 nucleotide sequence: TGTGCCACCAGCAAAGGGGGTAGTTTCTGGCAGTTCTTC. This encodes CATSKGGSFWQFF.